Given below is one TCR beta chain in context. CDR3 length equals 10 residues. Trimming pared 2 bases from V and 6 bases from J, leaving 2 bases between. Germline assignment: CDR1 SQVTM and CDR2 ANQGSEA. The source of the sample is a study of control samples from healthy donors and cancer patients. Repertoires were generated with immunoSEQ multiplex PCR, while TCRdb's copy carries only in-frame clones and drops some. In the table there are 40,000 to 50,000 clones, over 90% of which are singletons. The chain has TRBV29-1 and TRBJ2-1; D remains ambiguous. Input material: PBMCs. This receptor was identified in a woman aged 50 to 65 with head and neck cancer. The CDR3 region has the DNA TGCAGCGTTGAAAGCAATGAGCAGTTCTTC. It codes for CSVESNEQFF.